This T cell receptor beta chain was sequenced during a study of blood T cells in healthy people across ages. General observations from the study: Those diversity estimates obtained from one million T cells were thought to be underestimates.

A second roughly 6 to 12 cycle PCR used barcoded and J-beta primers. TCRdb analysed the 5' RACE reads with MiXCR anew, one entry per CDR3 protein. The sample includes 650,000 or so distinct CDR3 sequences, around 52% of them seen just once. This clonotype was seen ten or more times. Its antigen is undetermined. This CDR3 region has 13 residues. Germline V CDR1 and CDR2: MNHEY, SMNVEV (reference sequence). V lost 2 bases, J lost 7 bases, and 11 bases lay in between. The clonotype comes from a woman of 80 years or more in good health. Specimen: blood. The rearrangement links TRBV27 to TRBJ1-2, with no clear D. CDR3 loop: CASSLNGIRGYTF. The CDR3 DNA is TGTGCCAGCAGTTTAAATGGCATACGTGGCTACACCTTC.